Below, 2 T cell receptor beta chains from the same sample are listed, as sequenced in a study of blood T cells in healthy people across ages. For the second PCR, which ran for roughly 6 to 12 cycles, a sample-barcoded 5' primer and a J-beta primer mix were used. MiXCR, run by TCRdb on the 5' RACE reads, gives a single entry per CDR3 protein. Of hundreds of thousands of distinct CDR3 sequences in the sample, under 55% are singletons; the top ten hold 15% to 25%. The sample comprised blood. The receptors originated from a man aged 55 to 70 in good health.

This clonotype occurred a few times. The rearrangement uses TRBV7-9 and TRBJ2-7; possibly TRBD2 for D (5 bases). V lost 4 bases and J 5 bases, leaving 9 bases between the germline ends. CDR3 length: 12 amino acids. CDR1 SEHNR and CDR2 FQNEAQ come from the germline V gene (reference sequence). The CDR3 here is CASSSMEDEQYF. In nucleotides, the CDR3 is TGTGCCAGCAGCTCTATGGAGGACGAGCAGTACTTC.

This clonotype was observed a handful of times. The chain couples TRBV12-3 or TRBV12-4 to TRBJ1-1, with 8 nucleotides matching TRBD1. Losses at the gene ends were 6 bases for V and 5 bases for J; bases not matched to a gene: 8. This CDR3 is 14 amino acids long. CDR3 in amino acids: CASRPGQARTEAFF. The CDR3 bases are TGTGCCAGCAGACCGGGACAGGCCCGGACTGAAGCTTTCTTT.